This T cell receptor beta chain was profiled in a study of blood T cell repertoires in COVID-19. Study details: From the United States, Italy and Spain came samples of acute and convalescent COVID-19. T cells, B-cell-depleted T cells, or PBMCs provided the cDNA or gDNA that served as material.

Original processing notes: The authors estimated nucleated cell counts from reference gene primer amplification. Some clones are missing from TCRdb's copy, which holds only in-frame ones; the method was immunoSEQ multiplex PCR. V and J calls and clone size are those listed in that table; D and trimming were worked out from the DNA. The data show 90,000 to 130,000 clones, with approximately 65% seen just once and approximately 8% held by the top ten. The germline V gene has CDR1 DFQATT and CDR2 SNEGSKA (reference sequence). The CDR3 runs 11 residues. V lost 4 bases, J lost 3 bases, and 7 bases lay in between.

The sequencing sample was made of peripheral blood. V and J are TRBV20-1 and TRBJ2-7; no clear D gene. This TCR was recovered from an older woman with acute or convalescent COVID-19. As DNA, the CDR3 is TGCAGTGCTATCTCGGGCTACGAGCAGTACTTC. The encoded protein is CSAISGYEQYF.